The 26 T cell receptor beta chains presented below share a single source sample, sequenced in a study of blood T cell repertoires in COVID-19 (dated by TCRdb to the early 2020s). Library method: the immunoSEQ multiplex PCR assay. Entries here come from immuneACCESS through TCRdb and include only in-frame sequences with V and J called. Some clones fail to appear in such tables; in the studies checked, an unresolved V gene covers under half of the shortfall, and the cause of the remainder is unknown. In this sample the table shows about 240,000 clones, 80% to 85% of which occur a single time. The ten top clones hold under 15% of the sample. What was sequenced was peripheral blood. All receptors come from an older woman with active or convalescent COVID-19.

The chain combines TRBV18 with TRBJ1-6; 7 bases agree with TRBD1. Germline values: CDR1 KGHSH, CDR2 LQKENI. This CDR3 is 15 amino acids long. V shed 3 bases and J 5 bases; nucleotides not matched to a gene: 4. The chain's CDR3 is CASSPGTVDNSPLHF. As DNA, the CDR3 is TGTGCCAGCTCACCCGGGACAGTTGATAATTCACCCCTCCACTTT.

The rearrangement links TRBV9 to TRBJ1-1, with 8 nucleotides matching TRBD1. The germline gives CDR1 SGDLS, CDR2 YYNGEE. The V and J ends lost 0 bases and 4 bases, in that order; junction bases with no gene match: 8. The CDR3 extends over 16 amino acids. The DNA for the CDR3 is TGTGCCAGCAGCGTAGGGACAGGGATCGGTCGCACTGAAGCTTTCTTT. Translating it yields CASSVGTGIGRTEAFF.

This clone was detected once. The gene calls are TRBV5-4 and TRBJ2-5; 7 bases align to TRBD1. The germline V gene has CDR1 SGHNT and CDR2 YYREEE (reference sequence). The trim removed 3 bases at V and 4 bases at J, leaving 0 bases unmatched. This CDR3 has 12 amino acids. Here the CDR3 reads CASSYRGETQYF. As DNA, the CDR3 is TGTGCCAGCAGCTACAGGGGAGAGACCCAGTACTTC. Looking up the rest from reference TRBV5-4 and TRBJ2-5 gives the full variable domain: ETGVTQSPTHLIKTRGQQVTLRCSSQSGHNTVSWYQQALGQGPQFIFQYYREEENGRGNFPPRFSGLQFPNYSSELNVNALELDDSALYLCASSYRGETQYFGPGTRLLVL.

The genes are TRBV3-1 (or the pseudogene TRBV3-2) and TRBJ2-7; the D gene is possibly TRBD2 (6 bases). Germline V gene data show CDR1 as LGHDT and CDR2 as YNNKEL (reference sequence). V lost 4 bases and J lost 2, with 9 bases in between. The CDR3 totals 13 residues. Written as DNA, the CDR3 is TGTGCCAGCAGCCCTTCGGGGGCCTACGAGCAGTACTTC. Its translation is CASSPSGAYEQYF.

The sample holds one count of this clone. The chain couples TRBV7-8 to TRBJ1-1, with no clear D. Per the germline V gene, CDR1 is SGHVS and CDR2 is FQNEAQ. Trimming pared 2 bases from V and 3 bases from J, leaving 16 bases between. The CDR3 extends over 16 amino acids. The CDR3 DNA sequence: TGTGCCAGCAGCTTACGGTTCGGGGTAGGTGACACTGAAGCTTTCTTT. It yields the protein CASSLRFGVGDTEAFF.

The chain joins TRBV14 to TRBJ2-2; D is uncertain. Trimming cost V 5 bases and J 3 bases, with 7 bases left between them. Germline assignment: CDR1 SGHDN and CDR2 FVKESK. The CDR3 covers 13 residues. The CDR3 sequence is CASSVLDTGELFF. The DNA for the CDR3 is TGTGCCAGCAGCGTCCTAGACACCGGGGAGCTGTTTTTT.

The chain has TRBV6-5 and TRBJ2-7; D unclear. The CDR3 runs 14 residues. Germline assignment: CDR1 MNHEY and CDR2 SVGAGI. V was shortened by 6 bases and J by 2 bases, with 14 bases between the two germline ends. The CDR3 loop is CASSPNRVTYEQYF. CDR3 sequence (DNA): TGTGCCAGCAGCCCCAATCGAGTAACCTACGAGCAGTACTTC.

For the CDR3, the DNA is TGTGCCAGCAGCGTACTAGGGGATCGGCCCCAGCATTTT. This gives the protein CASSVLGDRPQHF. J is TRBJ1-5 and V is TRBV9; D is possibly TRBD1 (5 bases). V was trimmed by 1 base and J by 9 bases, leaving 11 bases between them. The CDR3 sequence is 13 residues long. Per the germline V gene, CDR1 is SGDLS and CDR2 is YYNGEE.

The V gene is TRBV3-1 (or the pseudogene TRBV3-2), the J gene TRBJ1-6; D is unclear. V lost 1 base to trimming and J lost 7 bases, with 11 bases between them. The CDR3 is 15 residues long. The germline V gene has CDR1 LGHDT and CDR2 YNNKEL (reference sequence). CDR3 in DNA: TGTGCCAGCAGCCAAGTATCTCTTTTAAATTCACCCCTCCACTTT. Its translation: CASSQVSLLNSPLHF.

V usage is TRBV4-1 and J usage is TRBJ1-3; D is uncertain. CDR1 and CDR2 (germline): MGHRA, YSYEKL. The CDR3 is 13 amino acids. V was cut by 1 base and J by 4 bases, with 5 bases left in between. For the CDR3, the DNA is TGCGCCAGCAGCCAAGTATCCGGAAACACCATATATTTT. This sequence encodes CASSQVSGNTIYF.

The chain links TRBV13 to TRBJ2-1; the D gene is possibly TRBD2 (6 bases). Germline values: CDR1 PRHDT, CDR2 FYEKMQ (reference sequence). This CDR3 is built from 14 residues. Trimming took 2 bases from V and 2 from J, leaving 7 bases between them. CDR3 nucleotides: TGTGCCAGCAGCTTACGGGGGACCTACAATGAGCAGTTCTTC. It encodes CASSLRGTYNEQFF.

The J gene is TRBJ2-5, the V gene TRBV7-2; 9 positions match TRBD2. V shed 1 base and J 5 bases; nucleotides not matched to a gene: 11. The length of the CDR3 is 17 residues. CDR1 and CDR2 (germline): SGHTA, FQGNSA. Here the CDR3 reads CASSLVSRGGTGETQYF. The CDR3 nucleotides are TGTGCCAGCAGCTTAGTTTCGCGGGGGGGCACTGGCGAGACCCAGTACTTC.

The V gene is TRBV18, the J gene TRBJ1-6; D is perhaps TRBD1 (6 bases). CDR3 length equals 15 residues. The germline gives CDR1 KGHSH, CDR2 LQKENI. V lost 3 bases and J lost 4, with 10 bases in between. CDR3 in amino acids: CASSPGTQYNSPLHF. The CDR3 nucleotides read TGTGCCAGCTCACCCGGGACACAGTATAATTCACCCCTCCACTTT.

The rearrangement links TRBV4-2 to TRBJ1-4; tentative D call: TRBD1 (5 bases). V was trimmed by 0 bases and J by 2 bases, leaving 13 bases between them. In germline, CDR1 is LGHNA, CDR2 YNFKEQ. The CDR3 loop spans 17 amino acids. Written as DNA, the CDR3 is TGTGCCAGCAGCCAAGATGGGACCCGGGGGACTAATGAAAAACTGTTTTTT. Translated, it gives CASSQDGTRGTNEKLFF.

The genes are TRBV19 and TRBJ1-2; 7 positions match TRBD1. In germline, CDR1 is LNHDA, CDR2 SQIVND (reference sequence). The junction had 9 bases not matched to a gene; V was cut back by 7 bases and J by 4 bases. The CDR3 spans 14 residues. This CDR3 reads CASKGTAPFYGYTF. In nucleotides, the CDR3 is TGTGCCAGTAAAGGGACAGCGCCTTTCTATGGCTACACCTTC.

The chain joins TRBV4-2 to TRBJ2-3; D remains unclear. CDR3 size: 15 residues. Trimming stripped 3 bases from V and 0 bases from J, with 10 bases between. The germline CDR1 and CDR2 sequences are LGHNA and YNFKEQ. The CDR3 bases are TGTGCCAGCAGCCAGGCGGCTACTAGCACAGATACGCAGTATTTT. It specifies CASSQAATSTDTQYF.

This chain uses TRBV6-6 with TRBJ1-1, with 10 bases lining up with TRBD1. CDR3 length equals 14 residues. Germline trimming cut 7 bases from V and 9 bases from J; bases unmatched to any gene: 11. Germline CDR1 reads MNHNY; CDR2 reads SVGAGI (reference sequence). The CDR3 region has the DNA TGTGCCAGCATCCTCGACAGGGGGCGGGGGAAAGCTTTCTTT. This codes for CASILDRGRGKAFF.

The J gene is TRBJ2-7, the V gene TRBV25-1; the D is unclear. CDR3 size: 15 residues. Per the germline V gene, CDR1 is MGHDK and CDR2 is SYGVNS. V lost 1 base to trimming and J lost 0 bases, with 10 bases between them. CDR3 protein: CASSESGSSSYEQYF. CDR3 sequence (DNA): TGTGCCAGCAGTGAATCCGGGTCTAGCTCCTACGAGCAGTACTTC.

The table lists this clone with a few counts. V usage is TRBV4-3 and J usage is TRBJ1-6; D is undetermined. V was shortened by 1 base and J by 5 bases, with 9 bases between the two germline ends. The CDR3 sequence is 15 residues long. Germline values: CDR1 LGHNA, CDR2 YSLEER. The CDR3 nucleotides read TGCGCCAGCAGCCAAGGTAGAGAAAATAATTCACCCCTCCACTTT. It yields the protein CASSQGRENNSPLHF.

This clone was detected ten times or more. The chain recombines TRBV3-1 (or the pseudogene TRBV3-2) with TRBJ2-7; 12 nucleotides match TRBD2. From germline, CDR1 is LGHDT and CDR2 YNNKEL (reference sequence). V trimming: 4 bases; J trimming: 2 bases; junction bases outside the gene matches: 0. This CDR3 region has 14 residues. This CDR3 is CASSPSGGAYEQYF. The CDR3 DNA follows: TGTGCCAGCAGCCCTAGCGGGGGGGCCTACGAGCAGTACTTC.

This clone came up a few times. The rearrangement joins TRBV28 to TRBJ1-1; D gene ambiguous. Deletions cut 2 bases from V and 2 bases from J, with 6 bases between. CDR3 length: 13 residues. Germline CDR1 reads MDHEN; CDR2 reads SYDVKM. CDR3 DNA: TGTGCCAGCAGTTTAGTACTTAACACTGAAGCTTTCTTT. Its protein is CASSLVLNTEAFF.

The J gene is TRBJ1-3, the V gene TRBV7-8, with 8 bases that match TRBD1. The V and J ends lost 6 bases and 0 bases, in that order; junction bases with no gene match: 10. Germline V lookup: CDR1 SGHVS, CDR2 FQNEAQ. This CDR3 has 17 residues. The CDR3 spells CASSPDRALFSGNTIYF. Written as DNA, the CDR3 is TGTGCCAGCAGTCCGGACAGGGCCCTATTCTCTGGAAACACCATATATTTT.

J is TRBJ2-1 and V is TRBV4-1; maybe TRBD1 (5 bases). The CDR3 runs 16 residues. V was shortened by 5 bases and J by 4 bases, with 18 bases between the two germline ends. The germline V gene has CDR1 MGHRA and CDR2 YSYEKL. The CDR3 is CASSAATGQTYNEQFF. The CDR3 nucleotides are TGCGCCAGCAGCGCTGCCACAGGACAAACTTACAATGAGCAGTTCTTC.

This sequence joins TRBV4-1 and TRBJ2-7; 8 bases align to TRBD2. The CDR3 runs 17 residues. Trimming at V came to 1 base and at J to 6 bases, leaving 14 bases not matched to a gene. Germline V gene data show CDR1 as MGHRA and CDR2 as YSYEKL. CDR3 nucleotides: TGCGCCAGCAGCCAAGCCTGGAGCAGTCGGGGGGGATCCGAGCAGTACTTC. It is translated as CASSQAWSSRGGSEQYF.

CDR3 coding DNA: TGTGCCAGCAGTTCCCGGGACAGGGTCGGAAACACCATATATTTT. This codes for CASSSRDRVGNTIYF. The chain joins TRBV6-5 to TRBJ1-3, with 9 nucleotides matching TRBD1. The CDR3 is 15 residues long. The germline CDR1 and CDR2 sequences are MNHEY and SVGAGI. The ends lost 4 bases at V and 4 bases at J; junction bases unmatched: 5.

The V and J genes are TRBV18 and TRBJ1-4; D uncertain. Trimming shortened V by 5 bases and J by 0 bases, and 13 bases separated the two germline ends. This CDR3 has 16 residues. CDR1 KGHSH and CDR2 LQKENI come from the germline V gene. This CDR3 is CASSVFETATNEKLFF. CDR3 coding DNA: TGTGCCAGCTCAGTCTTTGAAACGGCAACTAATGAAAAACTGTTTTTT.